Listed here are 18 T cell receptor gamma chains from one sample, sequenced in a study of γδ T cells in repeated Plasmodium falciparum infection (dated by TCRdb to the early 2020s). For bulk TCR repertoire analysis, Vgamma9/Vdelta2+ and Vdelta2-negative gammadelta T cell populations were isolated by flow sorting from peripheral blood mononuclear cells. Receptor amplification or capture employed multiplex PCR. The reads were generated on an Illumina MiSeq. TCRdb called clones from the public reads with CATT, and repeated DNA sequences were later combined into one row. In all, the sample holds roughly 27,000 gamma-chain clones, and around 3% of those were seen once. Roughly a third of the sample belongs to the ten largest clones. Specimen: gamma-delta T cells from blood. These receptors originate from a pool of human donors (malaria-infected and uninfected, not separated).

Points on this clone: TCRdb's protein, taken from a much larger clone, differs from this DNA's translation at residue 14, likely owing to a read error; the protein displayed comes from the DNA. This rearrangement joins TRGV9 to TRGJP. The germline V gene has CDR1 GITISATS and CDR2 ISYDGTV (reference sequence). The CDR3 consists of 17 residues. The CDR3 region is CALWESPQELGKKVKVF. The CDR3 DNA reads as TGTGCCTTGTGGGAGTCCCCCCAAGAGTTGGGCAAAAAAGTCAAGGTATTT.

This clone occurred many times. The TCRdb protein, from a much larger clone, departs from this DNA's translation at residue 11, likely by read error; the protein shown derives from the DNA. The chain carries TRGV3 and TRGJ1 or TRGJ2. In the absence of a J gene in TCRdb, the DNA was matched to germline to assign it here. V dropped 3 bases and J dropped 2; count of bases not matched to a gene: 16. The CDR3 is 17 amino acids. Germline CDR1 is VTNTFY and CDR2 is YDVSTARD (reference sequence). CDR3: CATWDRDTAPDYYKKLF. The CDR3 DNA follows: TGTGCCACCTGGGACCGAGACACAGCTCCGGATTATTATAAGAAACTCTTT.

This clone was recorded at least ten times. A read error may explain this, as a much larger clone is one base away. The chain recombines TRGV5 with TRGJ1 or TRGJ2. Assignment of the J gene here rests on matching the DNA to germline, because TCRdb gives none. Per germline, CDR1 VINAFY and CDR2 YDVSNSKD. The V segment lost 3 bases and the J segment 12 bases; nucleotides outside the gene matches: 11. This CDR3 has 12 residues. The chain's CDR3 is CATWDGRCVKLF. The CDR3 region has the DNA TGTGCCACCTGGGACGGTCGCTGTGTGAAACTCTTT.

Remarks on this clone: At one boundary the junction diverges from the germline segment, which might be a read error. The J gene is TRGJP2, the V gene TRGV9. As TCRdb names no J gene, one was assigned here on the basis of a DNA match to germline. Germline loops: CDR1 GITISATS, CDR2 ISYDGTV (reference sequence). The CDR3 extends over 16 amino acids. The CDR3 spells CALWEVVGDSGWIKTF. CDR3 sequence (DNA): TGTGCCTTGTGGGAGGTGGTTGGGGATAGTGGTTGGATCAAGACGTTT.

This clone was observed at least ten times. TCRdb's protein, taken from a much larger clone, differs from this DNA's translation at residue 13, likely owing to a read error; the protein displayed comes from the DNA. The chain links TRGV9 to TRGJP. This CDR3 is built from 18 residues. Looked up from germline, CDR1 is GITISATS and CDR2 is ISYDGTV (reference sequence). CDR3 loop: CALWEVRTPRLGRKIKVF. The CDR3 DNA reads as TGTGCCTTGTGGGAGGTAAGAACGCCCCGGTTGGGCAGAAAAATCAAGGTATTT.

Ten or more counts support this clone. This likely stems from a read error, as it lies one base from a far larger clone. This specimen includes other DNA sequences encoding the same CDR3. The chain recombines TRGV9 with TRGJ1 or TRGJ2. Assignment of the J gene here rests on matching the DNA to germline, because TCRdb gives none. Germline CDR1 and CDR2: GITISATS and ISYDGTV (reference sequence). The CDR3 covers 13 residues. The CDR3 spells CALWEWNYYKKLF. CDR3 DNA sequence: TGTGCCTTGTGGGAGTGGAATTATTACAAGAAACTCTTT.

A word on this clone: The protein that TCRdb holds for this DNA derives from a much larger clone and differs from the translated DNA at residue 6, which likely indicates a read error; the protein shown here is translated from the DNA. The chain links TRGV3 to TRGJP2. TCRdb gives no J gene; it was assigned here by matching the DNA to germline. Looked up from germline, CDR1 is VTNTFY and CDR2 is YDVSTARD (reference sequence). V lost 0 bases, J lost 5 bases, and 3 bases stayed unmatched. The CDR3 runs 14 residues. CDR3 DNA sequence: TGTGCCACCTGGGACAGGCCGAGTGATTGGATCAAGACGTTT. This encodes CATWDRPSDWIKTF.

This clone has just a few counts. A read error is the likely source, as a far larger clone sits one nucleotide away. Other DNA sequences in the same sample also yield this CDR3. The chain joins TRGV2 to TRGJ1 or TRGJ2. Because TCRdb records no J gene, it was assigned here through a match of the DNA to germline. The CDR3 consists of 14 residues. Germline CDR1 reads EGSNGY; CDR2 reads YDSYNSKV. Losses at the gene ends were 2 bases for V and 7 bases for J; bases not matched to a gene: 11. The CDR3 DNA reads TGTGCCACCTGGGACGCTTCTTTTTACTATAAGAAACTCTTT. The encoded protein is CATWDASFYYKKLF.

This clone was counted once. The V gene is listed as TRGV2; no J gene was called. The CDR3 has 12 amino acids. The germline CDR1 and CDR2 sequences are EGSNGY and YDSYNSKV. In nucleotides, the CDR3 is TGTGCCACCTGGGACGGATCTATCTGGAAATTATTT. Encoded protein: CATWDGSIWKLF.

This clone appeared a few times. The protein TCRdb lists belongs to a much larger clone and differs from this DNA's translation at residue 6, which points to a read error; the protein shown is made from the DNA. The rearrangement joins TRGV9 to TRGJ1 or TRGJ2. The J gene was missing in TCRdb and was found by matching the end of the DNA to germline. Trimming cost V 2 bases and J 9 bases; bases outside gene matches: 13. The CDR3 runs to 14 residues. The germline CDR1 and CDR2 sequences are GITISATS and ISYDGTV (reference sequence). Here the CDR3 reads CALWEAQGHCKKLF. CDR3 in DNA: TGTGCCTTGTGGGAGGCGCAAGGTCATTGTAAGAAACTCTTT.

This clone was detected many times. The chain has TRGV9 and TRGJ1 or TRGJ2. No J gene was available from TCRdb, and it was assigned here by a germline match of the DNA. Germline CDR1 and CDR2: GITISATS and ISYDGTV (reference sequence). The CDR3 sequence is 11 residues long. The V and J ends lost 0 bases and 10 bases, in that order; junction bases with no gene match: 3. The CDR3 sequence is CALWEVMKKLF. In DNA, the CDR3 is TGTGCCTTGTGGGAGGTGATGAAGAAACTCTTT.

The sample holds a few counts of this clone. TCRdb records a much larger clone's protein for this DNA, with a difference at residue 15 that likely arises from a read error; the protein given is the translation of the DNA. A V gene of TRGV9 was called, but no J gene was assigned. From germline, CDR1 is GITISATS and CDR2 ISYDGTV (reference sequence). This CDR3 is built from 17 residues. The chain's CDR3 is CALWESAQELGKKIMVF. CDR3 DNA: TGTGCCTTGTGGGAGTCAGCCCAAGAGTTGGGCAAAAAAATCATGGTATTT.

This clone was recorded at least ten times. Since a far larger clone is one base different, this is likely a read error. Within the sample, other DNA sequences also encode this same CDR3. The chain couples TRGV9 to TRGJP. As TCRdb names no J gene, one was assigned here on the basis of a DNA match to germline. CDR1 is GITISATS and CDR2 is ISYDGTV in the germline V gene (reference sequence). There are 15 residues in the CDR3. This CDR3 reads CALWDEELGKKIKVF. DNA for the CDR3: TGTGCCCTGTGGGATGAAGAGTTGGGCAAAAAAATCAAGGTATTT.

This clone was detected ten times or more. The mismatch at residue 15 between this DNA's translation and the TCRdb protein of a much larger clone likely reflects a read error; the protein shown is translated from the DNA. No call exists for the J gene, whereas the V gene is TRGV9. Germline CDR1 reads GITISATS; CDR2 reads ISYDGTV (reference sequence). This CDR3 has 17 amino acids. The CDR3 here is CALWEDSQELGKKIEVF. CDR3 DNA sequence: TGTGCCTTGTGGGAGGACTCGCAAGAGTTGGGCAAAAAAATCGAGGTATTT.

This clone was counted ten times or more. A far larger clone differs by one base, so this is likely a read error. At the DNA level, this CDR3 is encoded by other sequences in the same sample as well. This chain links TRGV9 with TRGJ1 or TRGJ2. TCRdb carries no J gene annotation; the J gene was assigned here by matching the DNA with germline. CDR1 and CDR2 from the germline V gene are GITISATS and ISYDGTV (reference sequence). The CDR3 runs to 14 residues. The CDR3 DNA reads TGTGCCTTGTGGGAGACCCAGGATTACTATAAGAAACTCTTT. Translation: CALWETQDYYKKLF.

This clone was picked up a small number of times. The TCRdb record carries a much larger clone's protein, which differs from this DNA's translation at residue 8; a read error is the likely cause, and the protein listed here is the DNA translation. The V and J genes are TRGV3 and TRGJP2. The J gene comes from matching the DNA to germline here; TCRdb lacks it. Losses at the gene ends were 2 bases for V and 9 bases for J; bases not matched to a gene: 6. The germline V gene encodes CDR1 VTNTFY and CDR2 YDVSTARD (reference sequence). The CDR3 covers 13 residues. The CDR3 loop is CATWDKWHWIKTF. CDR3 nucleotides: TGTGCCACCTGGGACAAGTGGCATTGGATCAAGACGTTT.

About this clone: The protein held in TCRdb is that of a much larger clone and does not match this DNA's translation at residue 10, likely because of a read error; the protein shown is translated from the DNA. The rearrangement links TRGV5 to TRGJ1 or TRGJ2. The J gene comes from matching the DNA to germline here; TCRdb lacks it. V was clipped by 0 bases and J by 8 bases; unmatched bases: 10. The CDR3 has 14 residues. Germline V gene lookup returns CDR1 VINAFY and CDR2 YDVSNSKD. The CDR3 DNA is TGTGCCACCTGGGACAGGAGGGCCTATCATAAGAAACTCTTT. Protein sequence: CATWDRRAYHKKLF.

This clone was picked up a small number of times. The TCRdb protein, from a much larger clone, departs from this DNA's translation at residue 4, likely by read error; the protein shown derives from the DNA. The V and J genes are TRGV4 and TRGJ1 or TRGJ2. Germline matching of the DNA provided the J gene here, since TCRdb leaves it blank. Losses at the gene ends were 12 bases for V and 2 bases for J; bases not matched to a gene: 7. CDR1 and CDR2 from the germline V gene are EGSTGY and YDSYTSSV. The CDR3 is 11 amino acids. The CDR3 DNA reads TGTGCCGTCTGTTATTATTATAAGAAACTCTTT. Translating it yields CAVCYYYKKLF.